The 3 T cell receptor beta chains in this list originate from one sample, sequenced in a study of control samples from healthy donors and cancer patients. Sequencing was performed with immunoSEQ multiplex PCR; in TCRdb, only in-frame clones are kept and a portion is missing. The sample carries around 31,000 clones, roughly 95% recorded once. The specimen was blood. These TCRs come from a man aged 60 to 75 in good health.

The genes are TRBV20-1 and TRBJ1-2, with D maybe TRBD1 (6 bases). This CDR3 is 16 amino acids long. The V gene's germline CDR1 is DFQATT and CDR2 SNEGSKA (reference sequence). V lost 3 bases to trimming and J lost 6 bases, with 23 bases between them. DNA of the CDR3: TGCAGTGCTAGTTCCACAGGGTTTTCAACAAAGGATGGCTACACCTTC. Its protein product is CSASSTGFSTKDGYTF.

This sequence joins TRBV18 and TRBJ1-3, with D hard to call. Germline CDR1 reads KGHSH; CDR2 reads LQKENI. The CDR3 extends over 17 amino acids. V lost 1 base and J lost 0, with 13 bases in between. This chain's CDR3 is CASSPLDQPNSGNTIYF. In nucleotides, the CDR3 is TGTGCCAGCTCACCACTGGACCAGCCTAACTCTGGAAACACCATATATTTT.

V is TRBV18 and J is TRBJ1-1; 7 nucleotides match TRBD1. V was pared by 9 bases and J by 2 bases, with 6 bases of the junction left unmatched. The CDR3 contains 13 residues. Germline CDR1 reads KGHSH; CDR2 reads LQKENI. The CDR3 loop is CASSGGTNTEAFF. The DNA for the CDR3 is TGTGCCAGTTCAGGGGGAACAAACACTGAAGCTTTCTTT.